The 3 T cell receptor beta chains below come from one sample, sequenced in a study of T cells after yellow fever vaccination. MiXCR, applied by TCRdb to the 5' RACE reads, yields one record per CDR3 protein. The sample has some 350,000 distinct CDR3 sequences, more than 5.5% seen once; the top ten hold 15%. This specimen consisted of PBMCs, obtained 5 days after the yellow fever booster vaccination. All receptors derive from a man aged 30 to 39 who received the YFV17D yellow fever vaccine.

This clonotype was picked up a small number of times. The chain links TRBV7-9 to TRBJ1-5; D is perhaps TRBD1 (5 bases). Germline-derived CDR1 and CDR2 are SEHNR and FQNEAQ (reference sequence). Between the trimmed V and J ends, which lost 2 bases and 9 bases, there was a span of 11 bases. This CDR3 is built from 13 residues. CDR3: CASSLNSDRPQHF. CDR3 DNA sequence: TGTGCCAGCAGCTTAAATTCAGACAGGCCCCAGCATTTT.

This clonotype was picked up many times. The rearrangement joins TRBV25-1 to TRBJ2-5; 7 nucleotides match TRBD1. Germline assignment: CDR1 MGHDK and CDR2 SYGVNS. J was trimmed by 2 bases and V by 0 bases; bases with no gene match: 3. This CDR3 region has 15 residues. CDR3 bases: TGTGCCAGCAGTGAATACCGGACAGGACAAGAGACCCAGTACTTC. Its protein is CASSEYRTGQETQYF. Drawing the rest from reference TRBV25-1 and TRBJ2-5, the complete variable domain is EADIYQTPRYLVIGTGKKITLECSQTMGHDKMYWYQQDPGMELHLIHYSYGVNSTEKGDLSSESTVSRIRTEHFPLTLESARPSHTSQYLCASSEYRTGQETQYFGPGTRLLVL.

This sequence joins TRBV5-1 and TRBJ2-1; D may be TRBD1 or TRBD2 (6 bases each). Trimming shortened V by 0 bases and J by 7 bases, and 14 bases separated the two germline ends. CDR1 SGHRS and CDR2 YFSETQ come from the germline V gene. The CDR3 sequence is 15 residues long. The DNA for the CDR3 is TGCGCCAGCAGCTTGGCGGGAGCGAGGGGGAATGAGCAGTTCTTC. This codes for CASSLAGARGNEQFF. Full variable domain (remainder filled in from reference TRBV5-1 and TRBJ2-1): KAGVTQTPRYLIKTRGQQVTLSCSPISGHRSVSWYQQTPGQGLQFLFEYFSETQRNKGNFPGRFSGRQFSNSRSEMNVSTLELGDSALYLCASSLAGARGNEQFFGPGTRLTVL.